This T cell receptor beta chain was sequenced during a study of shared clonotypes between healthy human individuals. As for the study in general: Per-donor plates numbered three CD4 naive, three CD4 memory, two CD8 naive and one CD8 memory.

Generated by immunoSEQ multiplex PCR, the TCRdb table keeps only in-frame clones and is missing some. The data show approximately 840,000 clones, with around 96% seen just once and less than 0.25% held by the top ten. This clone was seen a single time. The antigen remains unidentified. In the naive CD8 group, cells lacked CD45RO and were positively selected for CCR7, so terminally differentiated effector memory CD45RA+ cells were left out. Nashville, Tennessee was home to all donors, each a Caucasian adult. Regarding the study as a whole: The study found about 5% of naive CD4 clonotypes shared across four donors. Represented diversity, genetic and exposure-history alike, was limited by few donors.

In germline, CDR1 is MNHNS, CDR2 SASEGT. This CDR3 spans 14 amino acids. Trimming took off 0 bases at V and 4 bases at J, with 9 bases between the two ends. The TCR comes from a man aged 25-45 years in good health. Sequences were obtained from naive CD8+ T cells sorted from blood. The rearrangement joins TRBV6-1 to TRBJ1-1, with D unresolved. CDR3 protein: CASSEAITPTEAFF. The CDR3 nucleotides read TGTGCCAGCAGTGAAGCCATCACACCCACTGAAGCTTTCTTT.